This TCR beta chain was observed in a study of T cell repertoires in cytomegalovirus infection. From germline, CDR1 is SNHLY and CDR2 FYNNEI. CDR3 length equals 14 residues. V was cut by 3 bases and J by 0 bases, with 8 bases left in between. From the reads, TCRdb called clonotypes with MiXCR, one entry per CDR3 protein. In the table there are 740,000 or so distinct CDR3 sequences, about 40% of which are singletons. This clonotype was detected only a few times. The TCR originated in a human donor in good health (CMV status not recorded). Some clones in this sample may be carry-over from other donors' samples. The chain carries TRBV2 and TRBJ1-1, with a tentative D call TRBD1 (6 bases). Source material: PBMCs. The CDR3 nucleotides are TGTGCCAGCAGTGAGAGGACAGTGAACACTGAAGCTTTCTTT. This encodes CASSERTVNTEAFF.